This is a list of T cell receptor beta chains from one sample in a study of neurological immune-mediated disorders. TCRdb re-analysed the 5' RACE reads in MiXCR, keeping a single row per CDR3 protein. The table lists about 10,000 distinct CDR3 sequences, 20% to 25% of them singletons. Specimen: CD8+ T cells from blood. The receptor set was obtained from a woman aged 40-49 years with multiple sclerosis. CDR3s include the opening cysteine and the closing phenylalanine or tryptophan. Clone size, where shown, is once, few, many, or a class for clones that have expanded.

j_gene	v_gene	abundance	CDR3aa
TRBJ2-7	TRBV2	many	CASRRDISVHEQYF
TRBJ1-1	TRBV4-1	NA	CASQATGGWTEAFF
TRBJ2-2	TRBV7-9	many	CASSFSNLDRADGELFF
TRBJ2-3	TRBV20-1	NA	CSGQDSTDTQYF